This T cell receptor beta chain was recovered during a study of blood T cell repertoires in COVID-19. As for the study in general: The samples span acute and convalescent COVID-19 from the United States, Italy and Spain. T cells, B-cell-depleted T cells, or PBMCs provided the cDNA or gDNA that served as material.

As processed by the authors: It was from reference gene primer amplification that nucleated cell counts were estimated. Libraries were prepared by immunoSEQ multiplex PCR; TCRdb keeps only in-frame clonotypes and omits some of them. The D gene and trimming were derived from the DNA, and the V and J assignments and clone size from that table. The sample consists of some 220,000 clones, around 81% of them appearing once. Looked up from germline, CDR1 is KGHSH and CDR2 is LQKENI. Trimming removed 2 bases from V and 5 bases from J, with 12 bases in between. The CDR3 runs to 14 residues. Sequenced material: peripheral blood. This sequence joins TRBV18 and TRBJ2-5, with no clear D. The receptor was derived from a woman aged 70-85 years with acute or convalescent COVID-19. In DNA, the CDR3 is TGTGCCAGCTCACCAGCCCGTCCGAGGGAGACCCAGTACTTC. Its translation is CASSPARPRETQYF.